This TCR beta chain was obtained from a study of cytomegalovirus exposure and HLA in healthy donors. Study findings and constraints: Accounts indicate the classifier identified cytomegalovirus status with strong specificity and sensitivity. Whilst most TCR sequences proved rare, a subset of public TCRs occurred across many donors.

Note on this clone: Its antigen remains unknown. Mismatch with germline at one junction end may stem from a read error.

CDR1 and CDR2 (germline): MNHEY, SVGAGI. The CDR3 is 16 amino acids. Sequenced by immunoSEQ multiplex PCR; TCRdb stores in-frame clones only, minus some. This table holds 140,000 or so clones, 89% found once. The genes are TRBV6-5 and TRBJ1-1, with D uncertain. The sequence was obtained from a young woman in good health and CMV-seropositive. Sequences were obtained from PBMCs. Here the CDR3 reads CASSHSPPGTNTEAFF. Here the CDR3 DNA reads TGTGCCAGCAGTCACTCCCCTCCAGGAACGAACACTGAAGCTTTCTTT.